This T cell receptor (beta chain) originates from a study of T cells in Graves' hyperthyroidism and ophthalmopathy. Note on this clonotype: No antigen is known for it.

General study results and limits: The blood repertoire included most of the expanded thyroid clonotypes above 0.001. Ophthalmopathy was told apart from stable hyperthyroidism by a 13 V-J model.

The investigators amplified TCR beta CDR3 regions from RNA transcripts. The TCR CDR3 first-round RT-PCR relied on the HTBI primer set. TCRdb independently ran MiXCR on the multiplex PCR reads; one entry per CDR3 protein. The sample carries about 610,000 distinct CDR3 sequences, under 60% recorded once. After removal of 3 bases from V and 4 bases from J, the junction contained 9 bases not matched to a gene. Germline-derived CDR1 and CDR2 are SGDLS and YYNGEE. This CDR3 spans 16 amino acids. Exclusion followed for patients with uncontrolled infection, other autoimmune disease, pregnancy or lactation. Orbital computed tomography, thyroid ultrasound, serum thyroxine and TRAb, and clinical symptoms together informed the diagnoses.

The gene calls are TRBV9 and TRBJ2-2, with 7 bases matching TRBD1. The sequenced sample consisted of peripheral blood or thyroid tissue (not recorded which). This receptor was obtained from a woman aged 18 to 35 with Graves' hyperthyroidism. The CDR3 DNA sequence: TGTGCCAGCAGCGAGTACCTGCCAGGGGGCACCGGGGAGCTGTTTTTT. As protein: CASSEYLPGGTGELFF. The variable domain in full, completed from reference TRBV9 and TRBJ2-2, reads DSGVTQTPKHLITATGQRVTLRCSPRSGDLSVYWYQQSLDQGLQFLIQYYNGEERAKGNILERFSAQQFPDLHSELNLSSLELGDSALYFCASSEYLPGGTGELFFGEGSRLTVL.